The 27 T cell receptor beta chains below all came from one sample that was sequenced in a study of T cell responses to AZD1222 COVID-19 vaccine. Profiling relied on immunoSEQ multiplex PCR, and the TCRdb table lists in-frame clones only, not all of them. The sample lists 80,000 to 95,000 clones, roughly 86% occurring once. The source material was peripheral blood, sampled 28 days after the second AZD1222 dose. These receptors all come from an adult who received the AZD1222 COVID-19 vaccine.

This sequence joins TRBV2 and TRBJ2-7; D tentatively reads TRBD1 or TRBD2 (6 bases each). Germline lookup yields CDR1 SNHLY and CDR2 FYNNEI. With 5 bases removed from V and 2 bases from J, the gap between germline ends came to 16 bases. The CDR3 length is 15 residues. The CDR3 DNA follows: TGTGCCAGCAGTCAGGAGAGGGGGGTCGCCTACGAGCAGTACTTC. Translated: CASSQERGVAYEQYF.

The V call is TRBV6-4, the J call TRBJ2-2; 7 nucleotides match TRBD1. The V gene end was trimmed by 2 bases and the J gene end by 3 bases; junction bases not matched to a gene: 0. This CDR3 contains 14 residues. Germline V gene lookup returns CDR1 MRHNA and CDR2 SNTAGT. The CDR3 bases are TGTGCCAGCAGTGACACAGGGGACACCGGGGAGCTGTTTTTT. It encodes CASSDTGDTGELFF.

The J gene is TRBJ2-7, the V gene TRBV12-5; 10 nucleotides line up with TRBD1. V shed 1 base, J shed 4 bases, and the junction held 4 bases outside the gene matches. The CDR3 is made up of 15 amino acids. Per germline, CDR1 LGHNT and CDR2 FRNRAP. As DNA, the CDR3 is TGTGCTAGTGGTTTGGCCGGGACAGGGGATTACGAGCAGTACTTC. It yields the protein CASGLAGTGDYEQYF. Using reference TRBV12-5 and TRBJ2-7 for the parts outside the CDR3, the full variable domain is DARVTQTPRHKVTEMGQEVTMRCQPILGHNTVFWYRQTMMQGLELLAYFRNRAPLDDSGMPKDRFSAEMPDATLATLKIQPSEPRDSAVYFCASGLAGTGDYEQYFGPGTRLTVT.

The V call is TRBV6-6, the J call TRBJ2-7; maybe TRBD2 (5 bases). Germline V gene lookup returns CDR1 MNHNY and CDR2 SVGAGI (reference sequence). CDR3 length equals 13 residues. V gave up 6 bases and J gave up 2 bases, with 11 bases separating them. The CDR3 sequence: CASSLTSTYEQYF. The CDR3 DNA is TGTGCCAGCAGCCTAACTAGTACCTACGAGCAGTACTTC.

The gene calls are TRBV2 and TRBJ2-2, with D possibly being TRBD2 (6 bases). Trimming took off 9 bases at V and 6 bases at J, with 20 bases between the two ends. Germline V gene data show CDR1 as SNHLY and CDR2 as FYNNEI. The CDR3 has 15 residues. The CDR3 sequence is CASHKRESRAGELFF. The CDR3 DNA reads TGTGCCAGTCACAAACGGGAGAGCCGTGCCGGGGAGCTGTTTTTT. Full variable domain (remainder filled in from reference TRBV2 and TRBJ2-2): EPEVTQTPSHQVTQMGQEVILRCVPISNHLYFYWYRQILGQKVEFLVSFYNNEISEKSEIFDDQFSVERPDGSNFTLKIRSTKLEDSAMYFCASHKRESRAGELFFGEGSRLTVL.

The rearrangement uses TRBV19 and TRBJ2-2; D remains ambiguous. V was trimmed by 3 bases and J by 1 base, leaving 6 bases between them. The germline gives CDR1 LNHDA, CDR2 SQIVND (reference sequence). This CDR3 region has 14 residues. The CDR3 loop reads CASSILGNTGELFF. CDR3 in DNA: TGTGCCAGTAGTATTTTAGGGAACACCGGGGAGCTGTTTTTT.

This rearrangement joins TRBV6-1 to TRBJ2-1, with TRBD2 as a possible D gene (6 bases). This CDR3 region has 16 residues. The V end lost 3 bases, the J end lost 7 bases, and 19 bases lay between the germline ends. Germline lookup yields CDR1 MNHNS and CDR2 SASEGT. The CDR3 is CASSDLGGAARNEQFF. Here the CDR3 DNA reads TGTGCCAGCAGTGACCTGGGGGGAGCAGCGCGGAATGAGCAGTTCTTC.

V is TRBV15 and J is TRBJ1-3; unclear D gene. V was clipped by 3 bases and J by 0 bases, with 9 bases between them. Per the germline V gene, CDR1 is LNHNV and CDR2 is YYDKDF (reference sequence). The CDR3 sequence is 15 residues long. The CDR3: CATSRRSSSGNTIYF. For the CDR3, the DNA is TGTGCCACCAGCAGGAGGTCCAGCTCTGGAAACACCATATATTTT.

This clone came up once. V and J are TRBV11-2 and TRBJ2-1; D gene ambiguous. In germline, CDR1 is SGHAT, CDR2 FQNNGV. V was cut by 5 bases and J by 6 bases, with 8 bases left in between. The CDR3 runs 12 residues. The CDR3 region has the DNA TGTGCCAGCAGCCCAGCTGCCAATGAGCAGTTCTTC. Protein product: CASSPAANEQFF.

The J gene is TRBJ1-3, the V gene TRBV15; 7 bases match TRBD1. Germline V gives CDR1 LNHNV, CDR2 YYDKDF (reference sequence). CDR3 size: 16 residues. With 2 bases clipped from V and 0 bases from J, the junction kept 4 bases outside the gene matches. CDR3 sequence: CATSRHRDSSGNTIYF. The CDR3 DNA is TGTGCCACCAGCAGACACAGGGACAGCTCTGGAAACACCATATATTTT. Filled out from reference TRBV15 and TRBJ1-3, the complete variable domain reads DAMVIQNPRYQVTQFGKPVTLSCSQTLNHNVMYWYQQKSSQAPKLLFHYYDKDFNNEADTPDNFQSRRPNTSFCFLDIRSPGLGDTAMYLCATSRHRDSSGNTIYFGEGSWLTVV.

The CDR3 spells CASSLAFDLGNQPQHF. CDR3 sequence (DNA): TGTGCCAGCAGCTTAGCATTCGACCTCGGGAATCAGCCCCAGCATTTT. This chain uses TRBV11-3 with TRBJ1-5; no reliable D call. V was trimmed by 1 base and J by 4 bases, leaving 14 bases between them. Per germline, CDR1 SGHNT and CDR2 YENEEA. This CDR3 has 16 residues.

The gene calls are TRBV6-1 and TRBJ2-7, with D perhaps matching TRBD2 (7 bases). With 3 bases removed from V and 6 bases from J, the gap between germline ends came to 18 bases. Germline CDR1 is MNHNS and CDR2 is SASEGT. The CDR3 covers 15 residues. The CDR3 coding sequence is TGTGCCAGCAGTGAGCGCGGGGGCTCCTTTAGCGAGCAGTACTTC. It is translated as CASSERGGSFSEQYF.

The CDR3, as DNA: TGTGCCAGTAGTATGGGGGGTCTTACGAAAACCGGAAACACCATATATTTT. It is translated as CASSMGGLTKTGNTIYF. The chain carries TRBV19 and TRBJ1-3; the D gene is possibly TRBD1 (5 bases). This CDR3 contains 17 residues. V gave up 3 bases and J gave up 4 bases, with 19 bases separating them. The germline V gene encodes CDR1 LNHDA and CDR2 SQIVND (reference sequence).

This CDR3 is CASSALRSNTDTQYF. The CDR3 nucleotides read TGTGCCAGCAGCGCTCTGAGGAGCAACACAGATACGCAGTATTTT. The chain recombines TRBV9 with TRBJ2-3; D remains unclear. V lost 3 bases, J lost 2 bases, and 13 bases lay in between. The CDR3 loop spans 15 amino acids. CDR1 is SGDLS, CDR2 YYNGEE, per germline.

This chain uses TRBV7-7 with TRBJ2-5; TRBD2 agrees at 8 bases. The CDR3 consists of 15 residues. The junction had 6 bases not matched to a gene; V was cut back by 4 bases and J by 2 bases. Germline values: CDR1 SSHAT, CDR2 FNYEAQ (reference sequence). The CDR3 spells CASSYGSGGQETQYF. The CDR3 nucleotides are TGTGCCAGCAGCTATGGGTCGGGAGGGCAAGAGACCCAGTACTTC.

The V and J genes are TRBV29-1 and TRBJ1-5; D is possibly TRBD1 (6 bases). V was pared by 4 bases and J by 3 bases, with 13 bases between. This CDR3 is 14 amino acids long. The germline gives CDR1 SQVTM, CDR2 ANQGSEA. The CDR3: CSVGLAGVNQPQHF. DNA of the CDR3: TGCAGCGTTGGACTTGCAGGGGTCAATCAGCCCCAGCATTTT.

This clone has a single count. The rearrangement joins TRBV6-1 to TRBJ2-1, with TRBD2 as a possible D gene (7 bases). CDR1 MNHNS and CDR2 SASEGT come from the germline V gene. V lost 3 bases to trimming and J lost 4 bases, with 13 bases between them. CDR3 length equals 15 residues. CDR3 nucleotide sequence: TGTGCCAGCAGTGAGGAGGAGGGGGGGTACAATGAGCAGTTCTTC. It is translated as CASSEEEGGYNEQFF.

Here the CDR3 reads CASSLIGGGGNYGYTF. CDR3 DNA sequence: TGTGCCAGCAGTTTGATAGGGGGAGGGGGTAACTATGGCTACACCTTC. The chain joins TRBV27 to TRBJ1-2; maybe TRBD1 (6 bases). There are 16 residues in the CDR3. V was cut by 3 bases and J by 1 base, with 15 bases left in between. CDR1 MNHEY and CDR2 SMNVEV come from the germline V gene (reference sequence).

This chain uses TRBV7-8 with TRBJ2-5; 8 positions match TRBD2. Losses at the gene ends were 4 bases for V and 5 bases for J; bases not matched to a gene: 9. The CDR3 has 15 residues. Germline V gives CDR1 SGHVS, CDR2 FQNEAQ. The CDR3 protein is CASSSKRELQETQYF. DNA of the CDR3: TGTGCCAGCAGCTCCAAGCGGGAGCTCCAGGAGACCCAGTACTTC.

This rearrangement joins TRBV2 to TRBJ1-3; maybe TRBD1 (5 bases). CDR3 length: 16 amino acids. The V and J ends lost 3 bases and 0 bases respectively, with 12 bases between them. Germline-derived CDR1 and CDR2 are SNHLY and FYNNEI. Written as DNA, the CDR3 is TGTGCCAGCAGTGAGAAAACAGGCTACTCTGGAAACACCATATATTTT. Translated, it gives CASSEKTGYSGNTIYF.

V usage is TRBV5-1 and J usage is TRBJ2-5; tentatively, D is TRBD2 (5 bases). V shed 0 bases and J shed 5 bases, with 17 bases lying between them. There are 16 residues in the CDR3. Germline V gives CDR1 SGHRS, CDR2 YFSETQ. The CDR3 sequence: CASSLAEGVRRETQYF. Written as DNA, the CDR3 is TGCGCCAGCAGCTTGGCCGAGGGTGTTCGCAGGGAGACCCAGTACTTC.

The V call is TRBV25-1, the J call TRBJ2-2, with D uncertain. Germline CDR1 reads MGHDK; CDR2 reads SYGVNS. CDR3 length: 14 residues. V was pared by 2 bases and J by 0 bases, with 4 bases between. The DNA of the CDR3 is TGTGCCAGCAGTGAACCTCCGAACACCGGGGAGCTGTTTTTT. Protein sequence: CASSEPPNTGELFF.

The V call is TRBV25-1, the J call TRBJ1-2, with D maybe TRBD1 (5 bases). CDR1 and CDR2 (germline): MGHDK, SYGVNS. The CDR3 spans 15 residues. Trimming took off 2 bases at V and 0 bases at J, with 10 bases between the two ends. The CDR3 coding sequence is TGTGCCAGCAGTGAAAACGGGGGAGCTAACTATGGCTACACCTTC. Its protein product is CASSENGGANYGYTF.

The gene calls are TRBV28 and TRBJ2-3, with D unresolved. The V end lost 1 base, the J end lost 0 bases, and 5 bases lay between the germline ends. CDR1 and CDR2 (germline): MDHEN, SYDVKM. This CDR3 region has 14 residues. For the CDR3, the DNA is TGTGCCAGCAGTTTATTTGTTAGCACAGATACGCAGTATTTT. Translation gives CASSLFVSTDTQYF.

The CDR3 loop is CAWSTPGQLYGYTF. The CDR3 DNA is TGTGCCTGGAGTACACCGGGACAGCTTTATGGCTACACCTTC. The chain uses TRBV30 and TRBJ1-2; TRBD1 matches 7 bases. The CDR3 is made up of 14 amino acids. Germline loops: CDR1 GTSNPN, CDR2 SVGIG (reference sequence). The J segment lost 5 bases and the V segment lost 2 bases, leaving 8 bases of the junction unmatched.

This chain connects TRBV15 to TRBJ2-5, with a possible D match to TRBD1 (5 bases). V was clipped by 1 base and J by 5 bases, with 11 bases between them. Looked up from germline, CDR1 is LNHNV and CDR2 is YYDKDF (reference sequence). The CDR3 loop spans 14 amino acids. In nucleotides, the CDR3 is TGTGCCACCAGCAGAGTTAGGGGATGGGAGACCCAGTACTTC. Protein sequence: CATSRVRGWETQYF.

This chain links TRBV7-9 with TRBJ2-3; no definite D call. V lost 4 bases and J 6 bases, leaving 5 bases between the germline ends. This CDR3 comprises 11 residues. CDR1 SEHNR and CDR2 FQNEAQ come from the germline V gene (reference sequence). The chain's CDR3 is CASSSVDTQYF. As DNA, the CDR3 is TGTGCCAGCAGCTCCGTGGATACGCAGTATTTT.